This is a list of T cell receptor beta chains from one sample in a study of T cell responses to AZD1222 COVID-19 vaccine. Generated by immunoSEQ multiplex PCR, the TCRdb table keeps only in-frame clones and is missing some. The sample contains about 120,000 clones, more than 70% of which appear only once. The source was peripheral blood, collected 28 days after the second AZD1222 dose. The receptor source for this set is an adult who received the AZD1222 COVID-19 vaccine. The CDR3 runs from the conserved cysteine through the conserved F or W. D genes are given only for firm matches. For some rows the clone size is stated as once, few or many, or as a class when expanded; others skip it.

v_gene	d_gene	j_gene	abundance	len	CDR3nt	CDR3aa
TRBV25-1	NA	TRBJ2-7	NA	12	TGTGCCAGCCGGGGGGCGTCCTACGAGCAGTACTTC	CASRGASYEQYF
TRBV18	NA	TRBJ2-3	NA	17	TGTGCCAGCTCACCTAACCTACAGGGCCCGGCCACAGATACGCAGTATTTT	CASSPNLQGPATDTQYF
TRBV5-5	NA	TRBJ1-2	NA	15	TGTGCCAGCAGCTTGGTTCCGACCGATAGCTATGGCTACACCTTC	CASSLVPTDSYGYTF
TRBV6-2/TRBV6-3	NA	TRBJ1-2	NA	14	TGTGCCAGCAGTTACTCACGGGGAGTGGGTGGCTACACCTTC	CASSYSRGVGGYTF
TRBV6-5	NA	TRBJ1-2	NA	14	TGTGCCAGCAGTATAGCAGGGAAGAACTATGGCTACACCTTC	CASSIAGKNYGYTF
TRBV5-5	TRBD1	TRBJ1-6	NA	18	TGTGCCAGCAGCTTGGGGAGTCGCCCGGGACAGGGGAATTCACCCCTCCACTTT	CASSLGSRPGQGNSPLHF
TRBV5-1	TRBD1	TRBJ1-2	NA	16	TGCGCCAGCAGCCAGGGCCAACTCTACAGGGGAGATGGCTACACCTTC	CASSQGQLYRGDGYTF
TRBV10-3	TRBD1	TRBJ2-6	NA	18	TGTGCCATCAGCACAGGGGACCTTGCCAGCTCTGGGGCCAACGTCCTGACTTTC	CAISTGDLASSGANVLTF
TRBV10-3	NA	TRBJ2-3	NA	13	TGTGCCATCAAGAGCAGTTACACAGATACGCAGTATTTT	CAIKSSYTDTQYF
TRBV9	TRBD1	TRBJ2-7	NA	14	TGTGCCAGCAGCGCTCAGGGGGCCTCCTACGAGCAGTACTTC	CASSAQGASYEQYF
TRBV12-3/TRBV12-4	NA	TRBJ1-4	NA	13	TGTGCCAGCAGTTTGTTCCAGAATGAAAAACTGTTTTTT	CASSLFQNEKLFF
TRBV12-5	NA	TRBJ2-7	NA	12	TGTGCTAGTGGTTCCCAGGGGGGCGAGCAGTACTTC	CASGSQGGEQYF
TRBV11-2	TRBD2	TRBJ2-1	NA	19	TGTGCCAGCCCCTTACCGGGACTAGCGGCCCCAAGCTCCTACAATGAGCAGTTCTTC	CASPLPGLAAPSSYNEQFF
TRBV6-2/TRBV6-3	NA	TRBJ2-2	few	13	TGTGCCAGCAGCCAGACAGACACCGGGGAGCTGTTTTTT	CASSQTDTGELFF
TRBV6-2/TRBV6-3	NA	TRBJ2-3	NA	11	TGTGCCAGCAGTTTGATGGATACGCAGTATTTT	CASSLMDTQYF
TRBV4-2	NA	TRBJ2-5	NA	14	TGTGCCAGCAGCCAAGATACAGGGTGGCAGACCCAGTACTTC	CASSQDTGWQTQYF
TRBV27	TRBD1	TRBJ2-5	NA	13	TGTGCCAGCAGTTCTACAGGGGGAGAGACCCAGTACTTC	CASSSTGGETQYF
TRBV18	NA	TRBJ1-1	NA	16	TGTGCCAGCTCACTACAGGGCGCTAACATGAACACTGAAGCTTTCTTT	CASSLQGANMNTEAFF
TRBV7-6	NA	TRBJ2-3	NA	17	TGTGCCAGCAGCTTAGAGTTGGAGTTTGGGTACACAGATACGCAGTATTTT	CASSLELEFGYTDTQYF
TRBV19	TRBD1	TRBJ1-1	once	15	TGTGCCAGTAGTGCGGGACAGGGGAGGAACACTGAAGCTTTCTTT	CASSAGQGRNTEAFF
TRBV4-3	NA	TRBJ1-3	NA	15	TGCGCCAGCAGCCAAGAGAGGGGGGCTGGAAACACCATATATTTT	CASSQERGAGNTIYF
TRBV3-1/TRBV3-2	TRBD2	TRBJ2-7	NA	17	TGTGCCAGCAGCCAAGATTCGGGGCTAGCGGGAACCTACGAGCAGTACTTC	CASSQDSGLAGTYEQYF
TRBV5-4	NA	TRBJ2-3	few	16	TGTGCCAGCAGCCCCCGACTAGTGGTACACACAGATACGCAGTATTTT	CASSPRLVVHTDTQYF
TRBV25-1	NA	TRBJ2-7	NA	15	TGTGCCAGCAGTGCGTGGCTGGCAGGGCTCAACGAGCAGTACTTC	CASSAWLAGLNEQYF
TRBV19	TRBD1	TRBJ2-5	NA	16	TGTGCCAGTAGTCTGGGGACAGGGGGCCAAGGAGAGACCCAGTACTTC	CASSLGTGGQGETQYF
TRBV4-3	NA	TRBJ1-4	few	16	TGCGCCAGCAGCCAAGATAGCGACGTAAGCTATGAAAAACTGTTTTTT	CASSQDSDVSYEKLFF
TRBV18	NA	TRBJ1-3	NA	16	TGTGCCAGCTCACCGCTGGGAGCGTCTTCGGGAAACACCATATATTTT	CASSPLGASSGNTIYF
TRBV15	NA	TRBJ2-1	NA	13	TGTGCCACCAGTTACGAGGGGTACAATGAGCAGTTCTTC	CATSYEGYNEQFF
TRBV5-1	NA	TRBJ2-2	NA	14	TGCGCCAGCAGCTTGGCCGCAGGGACCGGGGAGCTGTTTTTT	CASSLAAGTGELFF
TRBV7-2	NA	TRBJ1-2	NA	15	TGTGCCAGCAGCTTAACACGGCTTCGGGACTATGGCTACACCTTC	CASSLTRLRDYGYTF
TRBV10-3	NA	TRBJ1-1	once	16	TGTGCCATCAGCCTGCATCTGGGACAAATGAACACTGAAGCTTTCTTT	CAISLHLGQMNTEAFF
TRBV6-2/TRBV6-3	TRBD1	TRBJ1-1	once	12	TGTGCCAGCAGCACAGGGGGGCTTGAAGCTTTCTTT	CASSTGGLEAFF
TRBV10-3	NA	TRBJ1-2	NA	13	TGTGCCATCAGTGATGGGGTGGCGAGTGGCTACACCTTC	CAISDGVASGYTF
TRBV28	TRBD2	TRBJ2-3	NA	13	TGTGCCAGCACCGGGAGGGCCACAGATACGCAGTATTTT	CASTGRATDTQYF
TRBV28	TRBD1	TRBJ1-2	NA	14	TGTGCCAGCAGAGAGGGGGCGCGGGACTATGGCTACACCTTC	CASREGARDYGYTF